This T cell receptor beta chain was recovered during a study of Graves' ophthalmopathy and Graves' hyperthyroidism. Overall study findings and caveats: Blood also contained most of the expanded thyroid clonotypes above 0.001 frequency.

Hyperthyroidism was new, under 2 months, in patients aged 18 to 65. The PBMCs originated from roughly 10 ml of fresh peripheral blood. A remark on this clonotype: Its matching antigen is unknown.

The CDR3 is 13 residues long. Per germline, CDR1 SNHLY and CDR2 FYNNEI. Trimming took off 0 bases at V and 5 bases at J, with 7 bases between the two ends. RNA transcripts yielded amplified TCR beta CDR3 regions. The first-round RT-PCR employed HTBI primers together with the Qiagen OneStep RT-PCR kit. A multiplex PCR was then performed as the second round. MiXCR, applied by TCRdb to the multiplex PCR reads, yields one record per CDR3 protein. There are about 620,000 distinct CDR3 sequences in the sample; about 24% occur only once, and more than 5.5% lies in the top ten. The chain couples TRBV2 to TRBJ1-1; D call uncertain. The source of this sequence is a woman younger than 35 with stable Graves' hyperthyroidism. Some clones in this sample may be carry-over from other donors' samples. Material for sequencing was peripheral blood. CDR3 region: CASSEAHRTEAFF. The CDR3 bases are TGTGCCAGCAGTGAAGCGCACCGTACTGAAGCTTTCTTT.